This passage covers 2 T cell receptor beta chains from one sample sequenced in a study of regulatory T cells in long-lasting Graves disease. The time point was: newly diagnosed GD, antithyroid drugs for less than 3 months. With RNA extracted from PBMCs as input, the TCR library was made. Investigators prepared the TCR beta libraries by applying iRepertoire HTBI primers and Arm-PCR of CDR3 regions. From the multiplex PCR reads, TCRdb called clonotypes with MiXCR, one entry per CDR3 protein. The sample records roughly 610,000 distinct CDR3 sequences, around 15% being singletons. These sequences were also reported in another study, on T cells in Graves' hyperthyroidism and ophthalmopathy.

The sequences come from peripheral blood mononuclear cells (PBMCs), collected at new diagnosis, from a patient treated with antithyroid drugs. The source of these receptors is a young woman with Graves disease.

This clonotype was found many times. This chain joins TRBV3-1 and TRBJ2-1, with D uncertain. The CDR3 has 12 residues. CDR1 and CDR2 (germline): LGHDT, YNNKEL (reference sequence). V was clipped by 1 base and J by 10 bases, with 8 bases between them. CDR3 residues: CASSQVPFEQFF. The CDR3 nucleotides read TGTGCCAGCAGCCAAGTCCCATTCGAGCAGTTCTTC.

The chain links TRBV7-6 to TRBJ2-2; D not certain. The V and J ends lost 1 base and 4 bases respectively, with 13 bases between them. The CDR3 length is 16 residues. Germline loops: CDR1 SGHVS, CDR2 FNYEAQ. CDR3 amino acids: CASSLGTIRATGELFF. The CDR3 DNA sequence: TGTGCCAGCAGCTTAGGGACCATCAGAGCCACCGGGGAGCTGTTTTTT.